This TCR beta chain was sequenced in a study of PD-L1 blockade in urothelial cancer. For the study at large: Atezolizumab was started by patients in about 2014 at 1,200 mg intravenously every 3 weeks. Blood was analyzed 3 weeks (second dose) and 6 weeks after treatment start. Study-level findings and limits: Pretreatment TCR clonality in blood, when below the median, was predictive of better survival.

V was pared by 6 bases and J by 1 base, with 2 bases of the junction left unmatched. This CDR3 is 14 amino acids long. CDR1 MNHEY and CDR2 SMNVEV come from the germline V gene (reference sequence). Sample time point: pretreatment peripheral blood. Patients' cancers were locally advanced or metastatic urothelial carcinomas. Concerning this clone: The antigen is unknown.

Profiling relied on immunoSEQ multiplex PCR, and the TCRdb table lists in-frame clones only, not all of them. This table holds around 100,000 clones, around 86% found once. This material consisted of PBMCs, taken around atezolizumab (anti-PD-L1) treatment. The genes are TRBV27 and TRBJ1-1, with TRBD1 matching over 10 bases. This TCR derives from a man in his fifties or sixties with urothelial cancer. CDR3 coding DNA: TGTGCCAGCAGGAGACAGGGGGCGAACACTGAAGCTTTCTTT. As protein: CASRRQGANTEAFF.